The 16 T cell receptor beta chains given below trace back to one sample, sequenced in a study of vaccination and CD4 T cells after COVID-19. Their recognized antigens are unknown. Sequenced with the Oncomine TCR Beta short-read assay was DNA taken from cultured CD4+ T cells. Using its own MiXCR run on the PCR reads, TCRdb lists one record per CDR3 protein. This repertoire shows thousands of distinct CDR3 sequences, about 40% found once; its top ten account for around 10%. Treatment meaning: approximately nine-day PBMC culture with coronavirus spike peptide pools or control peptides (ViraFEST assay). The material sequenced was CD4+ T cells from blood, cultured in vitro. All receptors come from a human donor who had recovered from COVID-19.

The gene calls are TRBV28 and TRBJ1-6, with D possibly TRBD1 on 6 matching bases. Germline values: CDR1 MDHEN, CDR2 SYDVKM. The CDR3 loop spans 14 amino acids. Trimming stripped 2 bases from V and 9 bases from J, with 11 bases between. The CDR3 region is CASSLQGLGSPLHF. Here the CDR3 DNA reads TGTGCCAGCAGTTTACAGGGGCTGGGTTCACCCCTCCACTTT.

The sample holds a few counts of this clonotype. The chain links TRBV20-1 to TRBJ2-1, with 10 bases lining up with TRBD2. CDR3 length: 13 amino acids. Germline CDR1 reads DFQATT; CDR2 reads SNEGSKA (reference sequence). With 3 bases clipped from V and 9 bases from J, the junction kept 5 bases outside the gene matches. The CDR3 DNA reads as TGCAGTGCTAGCCGGACTAGCGGTCGTGAGCAGTTCTTC. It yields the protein CSASRTSGREQFF.

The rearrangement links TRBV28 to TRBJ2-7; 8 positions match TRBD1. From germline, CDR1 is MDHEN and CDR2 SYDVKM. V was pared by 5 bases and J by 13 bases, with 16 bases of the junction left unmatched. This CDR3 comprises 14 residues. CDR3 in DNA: TGTGCCAGCAGTCGCCGAGGACAGGGTCAAGGGCGCTACTTC. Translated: CASSRRGQGQGRYF.

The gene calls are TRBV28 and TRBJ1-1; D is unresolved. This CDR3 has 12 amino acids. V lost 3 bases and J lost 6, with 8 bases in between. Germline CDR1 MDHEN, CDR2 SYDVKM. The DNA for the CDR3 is TGTGCCAGCAGTTTGAGGCAGGCTGAAGCTTTCTTT. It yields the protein CASSLRQAEAFF.

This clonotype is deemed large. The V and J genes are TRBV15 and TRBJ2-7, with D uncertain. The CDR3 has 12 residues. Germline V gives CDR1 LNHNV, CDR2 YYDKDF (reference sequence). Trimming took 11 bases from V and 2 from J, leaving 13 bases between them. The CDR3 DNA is TGTGCCCCCCTACGGGTAGCCTACGAGCAGTACTTC. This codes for CAPLRVAYEQYF.

The CDR3: CAISEGVTSSYEQYF. Written as DNA, the CDR3 is TGTGCCATCAGTGAAGGGGTTACGAGCTCCTACGAGCAGTACTTC. J is TRBJ2-7 and V is TRBV10-3, with D maybe TRBD1 (5 bases). Per germline, CDR1 ENHRY and CDR2 SYGVKD. The CDR3 covers 15 residues. V was trimmed by 3 bases and J by 0 bases, leaving 12 bases between them.

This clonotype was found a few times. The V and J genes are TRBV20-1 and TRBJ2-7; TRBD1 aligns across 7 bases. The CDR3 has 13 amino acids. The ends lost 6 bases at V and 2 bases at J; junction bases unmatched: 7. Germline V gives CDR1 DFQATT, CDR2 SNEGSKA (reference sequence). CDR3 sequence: CSAAGQDPYEQYF. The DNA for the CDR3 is TGCAGTGCAGCCGGACAGGACCCCTACGAGCAGTACTTC.

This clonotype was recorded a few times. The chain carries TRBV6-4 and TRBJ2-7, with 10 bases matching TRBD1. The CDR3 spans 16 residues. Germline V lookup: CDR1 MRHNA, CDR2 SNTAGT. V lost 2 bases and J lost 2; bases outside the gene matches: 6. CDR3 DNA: TGTGCCAGCAGTGACCACTTCGGGACAGGGGCCTACGAGCAGTACTTC. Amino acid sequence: CASSDHFGTGAYEQYF.

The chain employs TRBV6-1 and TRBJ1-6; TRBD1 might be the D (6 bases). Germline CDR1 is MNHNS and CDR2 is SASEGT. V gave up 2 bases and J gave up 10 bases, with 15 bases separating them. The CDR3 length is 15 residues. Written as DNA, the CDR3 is TGTGCCAGCAGTGAACGCTCAGGGGCTGGGTCACCCCTCCACTTT. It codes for CASSERSGAGSPLHF.

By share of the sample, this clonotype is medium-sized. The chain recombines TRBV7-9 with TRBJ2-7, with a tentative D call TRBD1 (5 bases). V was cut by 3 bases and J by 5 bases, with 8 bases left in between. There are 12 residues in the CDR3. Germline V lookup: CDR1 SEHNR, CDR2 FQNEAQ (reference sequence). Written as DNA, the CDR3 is TGTGCCAGCAGCTTGGTAGGGGACGAGCAGTACTTC. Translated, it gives CASSLVGDEQYF.

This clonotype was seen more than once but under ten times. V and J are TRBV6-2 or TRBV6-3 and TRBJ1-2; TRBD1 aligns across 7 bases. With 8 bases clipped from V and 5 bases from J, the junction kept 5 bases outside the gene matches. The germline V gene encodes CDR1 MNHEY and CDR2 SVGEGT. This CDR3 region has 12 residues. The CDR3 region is CASADRTYGYTF. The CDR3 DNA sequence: TGTGCCAGCGCGGACAGGACTTATGGCTACACCTTC.

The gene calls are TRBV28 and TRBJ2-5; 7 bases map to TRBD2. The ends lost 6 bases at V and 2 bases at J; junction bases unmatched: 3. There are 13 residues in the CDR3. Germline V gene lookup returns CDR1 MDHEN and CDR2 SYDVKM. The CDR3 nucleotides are TGTGCCAGCAGGGCTAGCGGACAAGAGACCCAGTACTTC. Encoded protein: CASRASGQETQYF.

CDR3 in DNA: TGCAGTGCTAGAGATGCAGGGACAGCAGCCTACGAGCAGTACTTC. As protein: CSARDAGTAAYEQYF. V usage is TRBV20-1 and J usage is TRBJ2-7, with 7 bases lining up with TRBD1. Germline V lookup: CDR1 DFQATT, CDR2 SNEGSKA (reference sequence). The CDR3 is 15 residues long. V lost 0 bases and J lost 2; bases outside the gene matches: 7.

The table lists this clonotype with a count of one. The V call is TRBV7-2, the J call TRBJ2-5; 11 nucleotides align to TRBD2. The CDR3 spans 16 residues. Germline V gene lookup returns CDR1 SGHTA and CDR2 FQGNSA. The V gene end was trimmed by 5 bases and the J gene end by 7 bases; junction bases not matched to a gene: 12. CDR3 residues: CASSQVAGGPWGTQYF. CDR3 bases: TGTGCCAGCAGCCAGGTAGCGGGAGGGCCGTGGGGGACCCAGTACTTC.

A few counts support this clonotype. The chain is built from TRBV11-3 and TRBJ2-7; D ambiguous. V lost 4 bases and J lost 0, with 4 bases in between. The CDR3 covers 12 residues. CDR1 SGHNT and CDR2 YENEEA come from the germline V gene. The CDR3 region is CASSWASYEQYF. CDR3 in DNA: TGTGCCAGCAGCTGGGCCTCCTACGAGCAGTACTTC.

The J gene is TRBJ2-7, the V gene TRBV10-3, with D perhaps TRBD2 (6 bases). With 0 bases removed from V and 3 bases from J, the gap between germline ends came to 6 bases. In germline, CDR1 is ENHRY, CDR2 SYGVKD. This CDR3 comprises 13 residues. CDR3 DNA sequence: TGTGCCATCAGTGAGTCGGGAGGCTACGAGCAGTACTTC. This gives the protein CAISESGGYEQYF.